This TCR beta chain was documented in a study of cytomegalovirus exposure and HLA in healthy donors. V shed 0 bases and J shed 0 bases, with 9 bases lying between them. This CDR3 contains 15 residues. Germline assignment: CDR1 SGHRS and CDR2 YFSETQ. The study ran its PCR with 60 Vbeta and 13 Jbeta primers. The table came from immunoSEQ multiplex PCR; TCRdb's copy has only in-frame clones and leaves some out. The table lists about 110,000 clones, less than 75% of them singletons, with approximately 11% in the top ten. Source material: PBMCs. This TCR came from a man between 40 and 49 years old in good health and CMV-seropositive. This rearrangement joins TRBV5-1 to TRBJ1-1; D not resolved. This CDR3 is CASSLAARLNTEAFF. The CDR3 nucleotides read TGCGCCAGCAGCTTGGCCGCGAGGCTGAACACTGAAGCTTTCTTT.